This TCR beta chain was sequenced during a study of T cell clonality in common variable immunodeficiency. Study-wide results and caveats: Compared with healthy controls, CVID subjects showed increased TCRbeta clonality, mostly in about a third. Links between repertoire features and CVID complications were heterogeneity-limited.

Sequenced by immunoSEQ multiplex PCR; TCRdb stores in-frame clones only, minus some. The sample contains about 34,000 clones, none of them singletons. In germline, CDR1 is DFQATT, CDR2 SNEGSKA (reference sequence). The CDR3 loop spans 12 amino acids. Trimming took off 5 bases at V and 2 bases at J, with 9 bases between the two ends. Caucasian heritage predominated among both patients and controls. This clone was detected ten times or more. Its antigen is not known. The read stops 3 residues short of the end of the CDR3; the missing end is completed from the germline J gene. The receptor's source is a person between 18 and 70 years old in good health. Sequenced: peripheral blood mononuclear cells. This chain links TRBV20-1 with TRBJ1-1, with D perhaps matching TRBD1 (5 bases). The CDR3 sequence: CSAPTVNTEAFF. The sequenced part of the CDR3 DNA is TGCAGTGCTCCGACAGTAAACACTGAA.